The sequence of this TCR beta chain was determined in a study of cytomegalovirus exposure and HLA in healthy donors. Whole-study findings and limits: Most of the TCR beta V segments (in an earlier analysis) were productive either about 87% or about 30% of the time. With high specificity and sensitivity, the classifier reportedly diagnosed cytomegalovirus status. Later analysis suggested links between common viral pathogens and several top significant clusters.

Vbeta (60) and Jbeta (13) primers were used in the PCR. Some clones are missing from TCRdb's copy, which holds only in-frame ones; the method was immunoSEQ multiplex PCR. The sample records approximately 150,000 clones, 76% being singletons. Though probably carrying unrecorded immune exposures, donors were nominally healthy at sampling. Points on this clone: Antigen unknown.

Source material: PBMCs. This clonotype originated in a man between 60 and 70 years old in good health and CMV-seronegative.

Written as DNA, the CDR3 is TGCGCCAGCAGCCCGTCCGGGACAGGGGGCTATTACAGCTCCTACGAGCAGTACTTC. Translating it yields CASSPSGTGGYYSSYEQYF. The chain has TRBV4-3 and TRBJ2-7; the match to TRBD1 covers 12 bases. This CDR3 region has 19 residues. V lost 4 bases and J lost 0; bases outside the gene matches: 13. CDR1 is LGHNA, CDR2 YSLEER, per germline.